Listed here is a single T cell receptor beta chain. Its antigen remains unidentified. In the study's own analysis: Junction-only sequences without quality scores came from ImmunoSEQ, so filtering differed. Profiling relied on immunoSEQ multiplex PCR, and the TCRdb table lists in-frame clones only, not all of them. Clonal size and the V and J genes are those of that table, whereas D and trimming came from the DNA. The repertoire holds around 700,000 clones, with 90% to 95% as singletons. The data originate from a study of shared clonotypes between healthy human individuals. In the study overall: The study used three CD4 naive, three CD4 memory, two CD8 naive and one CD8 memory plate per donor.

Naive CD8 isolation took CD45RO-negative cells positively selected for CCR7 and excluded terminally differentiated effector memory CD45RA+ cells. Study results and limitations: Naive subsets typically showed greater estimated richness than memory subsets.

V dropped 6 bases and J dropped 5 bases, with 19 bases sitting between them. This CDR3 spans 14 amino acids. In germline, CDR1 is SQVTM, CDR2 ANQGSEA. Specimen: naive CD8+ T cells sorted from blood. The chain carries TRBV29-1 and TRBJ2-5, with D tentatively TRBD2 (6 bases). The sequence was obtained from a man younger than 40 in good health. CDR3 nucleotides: TGCAGCGTGGGAGCTAGCGTTTTTGGGGAGACCCAGTACTTC. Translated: CSVGASVFGETQYF.